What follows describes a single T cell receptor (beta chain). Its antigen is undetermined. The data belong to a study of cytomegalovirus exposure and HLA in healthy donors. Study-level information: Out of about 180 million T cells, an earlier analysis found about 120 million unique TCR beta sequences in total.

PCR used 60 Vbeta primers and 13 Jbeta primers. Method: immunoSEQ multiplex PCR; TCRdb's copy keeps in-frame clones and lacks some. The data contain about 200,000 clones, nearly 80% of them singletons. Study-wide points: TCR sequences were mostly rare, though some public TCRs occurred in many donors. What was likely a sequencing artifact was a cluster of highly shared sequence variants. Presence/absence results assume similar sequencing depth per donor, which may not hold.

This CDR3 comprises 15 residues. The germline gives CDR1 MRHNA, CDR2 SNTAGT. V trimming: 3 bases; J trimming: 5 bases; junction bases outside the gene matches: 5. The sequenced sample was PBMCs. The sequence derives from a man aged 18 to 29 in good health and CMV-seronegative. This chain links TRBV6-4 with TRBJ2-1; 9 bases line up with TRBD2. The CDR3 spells CASSDGGGGNNEQFF. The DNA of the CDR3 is TGTGCCAGCAGTGATGGCGGGGGGGGAAACAATGAGCAGTTCTTC.